This T cell receptor beta chain was found in a study of neurological immune-mediated disorders. The cDNA came from 5'RACE, which used 10-nucleotide random UMIs. TCRdb re-called the 5' RACE reads through MiXCR, storing one row per CDR3 protein. Among about 70,000 distinct CDR3 sequences listed, about 3% were seen once. The germline gives CDR1 SGHVS, CDR2 FQNEAQ. V lost 5 bases and J lost 1, with 6 bases in between. The CDR3 has 13 amino acids. This clonotype appeared many times. This clonotype originated in a woman aged 45-65 years with multiple sclerosis. This chain uses TRBV7-8 with TRBJ1-5, with a possible D match to TRBD1 (5 bases). The sample taken for sequencing was PBMCs. This chain's CDR3 is CASSRDSNQPQHF. The CDR3 nucleotides are TGTGCCAGCAGCCGGGACAGCAATCAGCCCCAGCATTTT.